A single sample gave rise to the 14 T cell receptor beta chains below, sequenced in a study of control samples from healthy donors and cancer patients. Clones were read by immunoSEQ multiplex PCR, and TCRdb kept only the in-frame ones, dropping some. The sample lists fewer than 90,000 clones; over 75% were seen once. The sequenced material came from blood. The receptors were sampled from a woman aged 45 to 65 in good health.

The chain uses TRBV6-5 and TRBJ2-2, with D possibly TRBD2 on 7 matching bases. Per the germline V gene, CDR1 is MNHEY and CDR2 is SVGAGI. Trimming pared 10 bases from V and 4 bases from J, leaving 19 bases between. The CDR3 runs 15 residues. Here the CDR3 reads CATRGGGASTGELFF. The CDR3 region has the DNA TGTGCCACCAGAGGGGGGGGGGCTTCCACCGGGGAGCTGTTTTTT.

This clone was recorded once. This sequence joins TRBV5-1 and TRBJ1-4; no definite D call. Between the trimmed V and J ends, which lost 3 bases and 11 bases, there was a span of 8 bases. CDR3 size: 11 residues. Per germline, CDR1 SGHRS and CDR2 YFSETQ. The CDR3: CASSSETKLFF. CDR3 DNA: TGCGCCAGCAGCTCAGAGACGAAACTGTTTTTT.

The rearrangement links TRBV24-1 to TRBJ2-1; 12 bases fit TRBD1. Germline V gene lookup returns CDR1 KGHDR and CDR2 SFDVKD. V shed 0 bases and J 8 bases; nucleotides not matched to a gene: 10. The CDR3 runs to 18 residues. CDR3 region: CATSDLGPGQGAIDEQFF. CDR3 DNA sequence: TGTGCCACCAGTGATTTGGGCCCGGGACAGGGGGCTATAGATGAGCAGTTCTTC.

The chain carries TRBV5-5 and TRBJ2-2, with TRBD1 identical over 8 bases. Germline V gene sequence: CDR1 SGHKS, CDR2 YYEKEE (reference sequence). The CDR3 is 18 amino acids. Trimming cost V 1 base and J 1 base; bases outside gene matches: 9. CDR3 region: CASSLTGGKGLNTGELFF. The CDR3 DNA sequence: TGTGCCAGCAGCTTGACAGGGGGGAAGGGGTTGAACACCGGGGAGCTGTTTTTT.

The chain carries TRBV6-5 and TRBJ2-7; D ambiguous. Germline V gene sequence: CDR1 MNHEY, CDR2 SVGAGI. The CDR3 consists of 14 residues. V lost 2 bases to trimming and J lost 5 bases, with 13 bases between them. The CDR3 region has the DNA TGTGCCAGCAGTTACGCCGGCCCCCGAGACGAGCAGTACTTC. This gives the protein CASSYAGPRDEQYF.

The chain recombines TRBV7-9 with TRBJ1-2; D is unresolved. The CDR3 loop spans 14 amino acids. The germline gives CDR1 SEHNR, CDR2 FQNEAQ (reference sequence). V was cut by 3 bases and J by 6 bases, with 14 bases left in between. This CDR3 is CASSFYPITNGYTF. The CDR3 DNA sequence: TGTGCCAGCAGCTTTTATCCCATAACAAATGGCTACACCTTC.

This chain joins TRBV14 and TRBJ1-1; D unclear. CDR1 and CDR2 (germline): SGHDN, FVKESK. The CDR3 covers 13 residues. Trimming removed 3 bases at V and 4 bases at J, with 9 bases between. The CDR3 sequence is CASSQNAGTEAFF. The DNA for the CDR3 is TGTGCCAGCAGCCAGAATGCGGGCACTGAAGCTTTCTTT.

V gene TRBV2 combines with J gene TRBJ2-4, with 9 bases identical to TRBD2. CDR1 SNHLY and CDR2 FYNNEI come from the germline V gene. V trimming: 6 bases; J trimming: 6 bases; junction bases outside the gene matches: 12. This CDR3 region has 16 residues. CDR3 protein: CASSRLRGGAGNIQYF. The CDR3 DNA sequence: TGTGCCAGCAGCAGACTTCGCGGGGGGGCGGGAAACATTCAGTACTTC.

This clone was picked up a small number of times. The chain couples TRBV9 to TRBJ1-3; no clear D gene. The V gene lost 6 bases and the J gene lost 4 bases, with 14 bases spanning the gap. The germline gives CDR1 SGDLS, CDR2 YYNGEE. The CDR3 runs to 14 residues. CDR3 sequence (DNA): TGTGCCAGCAACCCCGAAATATCGGGAAACACCATATATTTT. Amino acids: CASNPEISGNTIYF.

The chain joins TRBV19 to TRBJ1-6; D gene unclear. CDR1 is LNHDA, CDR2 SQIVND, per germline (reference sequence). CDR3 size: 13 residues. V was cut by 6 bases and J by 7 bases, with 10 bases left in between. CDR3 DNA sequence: TGTGCCAGTAGGGACCTGGAGAATTCACCCCTCCACTTT. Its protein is CASRDLENSPLHF. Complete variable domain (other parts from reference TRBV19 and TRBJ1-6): DGGITQSPKYLFRKEGQNVTLSCEQNLNHDAMYWYRQDPGQGLRLIYYSQIVNDFQKGDIAEGYSVSREKKESFPLTVTSAQKNPTAFYLCASRDLENSPLHFGNGTRLTVT.

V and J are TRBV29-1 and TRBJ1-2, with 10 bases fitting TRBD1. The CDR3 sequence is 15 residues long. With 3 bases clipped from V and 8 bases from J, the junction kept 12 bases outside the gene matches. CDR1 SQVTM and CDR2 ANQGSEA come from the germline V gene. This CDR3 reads CSVDEIGQGVGGYTF. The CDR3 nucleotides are TGCAGCGTTGATGAGATTGGACAGGGGGTGGGAGGCTACACCTTC. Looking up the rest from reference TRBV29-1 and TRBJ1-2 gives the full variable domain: SAVISQKPSRDICQRGTSLTIQCQVDSQVTMMFWYRQQPGQSLTLIATANQGSEATYESGFVIDKFPISRPNLTFSTLTVSNMSPEDSSIYLCSVDEIGQGVGGYTFGSGTRLTVV.

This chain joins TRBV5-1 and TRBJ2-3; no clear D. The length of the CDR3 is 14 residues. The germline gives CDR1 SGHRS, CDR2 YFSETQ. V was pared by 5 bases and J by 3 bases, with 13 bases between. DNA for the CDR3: TGCGCCAGCAGTTCACAGCGCCCAACAGATACGCAGTATTTT. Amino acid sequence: CASSSQRPTDTQYF. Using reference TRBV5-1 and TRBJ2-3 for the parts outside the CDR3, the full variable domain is KAGVTQTPRYLIKTRGQQVTLSCSPISGHRSVSWYQQTPGQGLQFLFEYFSETQRNKGNFPGRFSGRQFSNSRSEMNVSTLELGDSALYLCASSSQRPTDTQYFGPGTRLTVL.

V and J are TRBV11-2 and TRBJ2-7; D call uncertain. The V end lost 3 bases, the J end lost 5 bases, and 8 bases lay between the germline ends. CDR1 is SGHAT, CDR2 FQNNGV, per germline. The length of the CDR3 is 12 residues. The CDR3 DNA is TGTGCCAGCAGCTTTCGGTTTAACGAGCAGTACTTC. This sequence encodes CASSFRFNEQYF.

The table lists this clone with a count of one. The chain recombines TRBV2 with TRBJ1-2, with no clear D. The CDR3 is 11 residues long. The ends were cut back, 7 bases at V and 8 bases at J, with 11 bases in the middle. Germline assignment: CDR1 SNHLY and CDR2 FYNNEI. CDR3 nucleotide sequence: TGTGCCAGCACCCCCGACCGGGGCTACACCTTC. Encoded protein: CASTPDRGYTF.